The clone carrying this T cell receptor (beta chain) appeared a few times. This specimen belongs to a study of identical twins. Trimming took 3 bases from V and 4 from J, leaving 22 bases between them. In germline, CDR1 is SGHVS, CDR2 FNYEAQ. The CDR3 sequence is 18 residues long. In TCRdb, the 5' RACE reads were re-called with MiXCR into one record per CDR3 protein. Among about 340,000 distinct CDR3 sequences listed, approximately 13% were seen once. These data were also reused for a study on yellow fever vaccine responses in identical twins. From that study: Twins' vaccine T cell response reportedly gave the appearance of partial convergence and partial personalization.

Sequencing was performed on CD8+ T cells sorted from blood. The V gene is TRBV7-6, the J gene TRBJ2-1; a possible D gene is TRBD2 (5 bases). The receptor comes from a woman aged 18-29 years in good health. CDR3: CASSFRGPIGGPYNEQFF. CDR3 sequence (DNA): TGTGCCAGCAGCTTTCGGGGTCCGATTGGAGGACCGTACAATGAGCAGTTCTTC.